This T cell receptor (beta chain) was captured in a study of Tregs in tolerant kidney transplant recipients. Germline-derived CDR1 and CDR2 are LNHDA and SQIVND (reference sequence). Trimming shortened V by 5 bases and J by 0 bases, and 13 bases separated the two germline ends. The CDR3 is 15 residues long. Here immunoSEQ multiplex PCR was the method, and the copy in TCRdb shows in-frame clones only, minus some. The sample yields about 110,000 clones, almost 90% seen once. The rearrangement joins TRBV19 to TRBJ1-1, with D unclear. This specimen was CD4+ T cells from blood, taken before the transplant. This clonotype was sampled from a human donor who received a combined kidney and bone marrow transplant. This chain's CDR3 is CASSVGRAVNTEAFF. CDR3 nucleotides: TGTGCCAGTAGTGTGGGGAGGGCCGTGAACACTGAAGCTTTCTTT.